This record covers a single TCR beta chain. This sample is drawn from a study of blood T cell repertoires in COVID-19. How the authors handled the data: Estimation of nucleated cell counts relied on the amplification of reference gene primers. Repertoires were generated with immunoSEQ multiplex PCR, while TCRdb's copy carries only in-frame clones and drops some. V, J and clone size are those of that table, while D and trimming were read from the DNA. The table records 110,000 or so clones, about 85% of them present only once. V lost 10 bases and J 2 bases, leaving 12 bases between the germline ends. Germline lookup yields CDR1 LNHDA and CDR2 SQIVND (reference sequence). The CDR3 has 12 amino acids.

The sequence was obtained from a human donor in a cohort sampled during active COVID-19. The chain combines TRBV19 with TRBJ2-7; a possible D gene is TRBD2 (5 bases). The material sequenced was peripheral blood. DNA for the CDR3: TGTGCCACCTCGGGGTATCCCTACGAGCAGTACTTC. Its translation: CATSGYPYEQYF.